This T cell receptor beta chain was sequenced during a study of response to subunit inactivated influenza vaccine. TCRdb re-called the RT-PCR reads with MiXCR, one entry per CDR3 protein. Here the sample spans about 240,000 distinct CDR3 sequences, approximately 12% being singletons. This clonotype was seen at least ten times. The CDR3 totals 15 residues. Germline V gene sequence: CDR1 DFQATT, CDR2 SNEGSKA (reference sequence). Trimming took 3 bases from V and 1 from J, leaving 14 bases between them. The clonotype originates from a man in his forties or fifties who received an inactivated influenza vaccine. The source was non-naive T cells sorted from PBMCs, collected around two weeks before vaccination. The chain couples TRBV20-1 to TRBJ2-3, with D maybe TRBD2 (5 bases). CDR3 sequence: CSASGVRGGTDTQYF. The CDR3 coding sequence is TGCAGTGCTAGTGGCGTCCGGGGTGGCACAGATACGCAGTATTTT.